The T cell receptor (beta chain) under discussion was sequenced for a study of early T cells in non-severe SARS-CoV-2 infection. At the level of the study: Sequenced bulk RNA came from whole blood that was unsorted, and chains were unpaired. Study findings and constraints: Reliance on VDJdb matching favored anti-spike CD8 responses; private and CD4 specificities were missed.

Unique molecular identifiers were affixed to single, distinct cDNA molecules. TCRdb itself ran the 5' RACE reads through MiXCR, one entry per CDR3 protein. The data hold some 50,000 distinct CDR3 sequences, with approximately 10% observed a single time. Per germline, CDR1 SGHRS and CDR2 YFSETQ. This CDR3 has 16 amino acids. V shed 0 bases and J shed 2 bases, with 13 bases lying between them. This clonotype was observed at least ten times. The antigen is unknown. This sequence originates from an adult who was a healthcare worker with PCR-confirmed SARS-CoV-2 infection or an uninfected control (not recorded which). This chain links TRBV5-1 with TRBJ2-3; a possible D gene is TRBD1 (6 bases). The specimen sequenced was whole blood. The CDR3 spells CASSLGQGTYTDTQYF. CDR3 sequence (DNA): TGCGCCAGCAGCTTGGGGCAGGGGACCTACACAGATACGCAGTATTTT.